This T cell receptor beta chain was identified in a study of response to subunit inactivated influenza vaccine. Each CDR3 protein gets one entry after TCRdb re-called the RT-PCR reads with MiXCR. Of about 310,000 distinct CDR3 sequences detected, 20% to 25% appear once; the ten largest clones hold about a tenth. The study's findings and limits: Seasonal influenza vaccination, on each occasion, was suggested by the authors to recruit few new T cells.

Germline V CDR1 and CDR2: MDHEN, SYDVKM. The CDR3 extends over 15 amino acids. Trimming took off 6 bases at V and 0 bases at J, with 12 bases between the two ends. Worth noting for this clonotype: As yet, its antigen is unknown.

V and J are TRBV28 and TRBJ2-1; D possibly corresponds to TRBD1 (5 bases). Material: PBMCs from blood, obtained around 22 months after vaccination. This receptor was obtained from a man between 50 and 75 years old who received an inactivated influenza vaccine. The CDR3 nucleotides read TGTGCCAGCAGGGCCAGGGCGAACTCCTACAATGAGCAGTTCTTC. Translated: CASRARANSYNEQFF.